The clone carrying this TCR beta chain showed up just a few times. What it binds is unknown. The data were obtained in a study of lymphopenia after photon versus proton radiotherapy. Study-wide results and limits: Proton therapy kept repertoires fairly stable, unlike photons, which gained effector/memory cells. Post-nadir TCR diversity decline inversely tracked overall survival among those who died. Post-nadir diversity loss with photons came from oligoclonal expansion, particularly CD8+ Temra cells. Survival link was tested only in deceased patients; proton benefit remains a possibility.

Trimming stripped 6 bases from V and 5 bases from J, with 8 bases between. Germline V CDR1 and CDR2: SEHNR, FQNEAQ (reference sequence). The CDR3 contains 12 residues. Using immunoSEQ multiplex PCR, the repertoire was profiled, and TCRdb retains in-frame clones only, with some absent. Of 68,000 or so clones detected, approximately 91% appear once; the ten largest clones hold about 2.6%. The V and J genes are TRBV7-9 and TRBJ1-5; D is ambiguous. The TCR was taken from a woman between 65 and 79 years old with pancreatic cancer. The sample here was peripheral blood, taken from a patient treated with photon-based radiotherapy. The CDR3 spells CASRTDDQPQHF. In DNA form, the CDR3 reads TGTGCCAGCAGGACCGACGATCAGCCCCAGCATTTT.